These 20 T cell receptor beta chains were sequenced from one sample in a study of early T cells in non-severe SARS-CoV-2 infection. Each CDR3 protein is one row after TCRdb ran MiXCR on the 5' RACE reads. The sample lists over 90,000 distinct CDR3 sequences; 12% were seen once. The source material was whole blood, sampled at baseline. The receptors shown here come from an adult who was a healthcare worker with PCR-confirmed SARS-CoV-2 infection or an uninfected control (not recorded which).

This chain uses TRBV3-1 with TRBJ2-1; the D is unclear. CDR3 size: 15 residues. From germline, CDR1 is LGHDT and CDR2 YNNKEL (reference sequence). The V gene lost 0 bases and the J gene lost 3 bases, with 9 bases spanning the gap. The CDR3 DNA is TGTGCCAGCAGCCAAGATTATACCTACTACAATGAGCAGTTCTTC. Protein: CASSQDYTYYNEQFF.

This clonotype was detected ten times or more. This sequence joins TRBV5-1 and TRBJ2-3; possibly TRBD2 for D (6 bases). CDR1 is SGHRS and CDR2 is YFSETQ in the germline V gene. The ends were cut back, 4 bases at V and 4 bases at J, with 13 bases in the middle. This CDR3 is built from 14 residues. CDR3 nucleotides: TGCGCCAGCAGCCCTGGCGGAGGGGCAGATACGCAGTATTTT. Its translation: CASSPGGGADTQYF.

This clonotype came up many times. The V gene is TRBV2, the J gene TRBJ2-5, with 9 nucleotides matching TRBD2. This CDR3 is built from 16 residues. The junction had 15 bases not matched to a gene; V was cut back by 7 bases and J by 6 bases. The germline V gene has CDR1 SNHLY and CDR2 FYNNEI. The CDR3, as DNA: TGTGCCAGCACCGGGGGAGTAGCGGGGGCCGTACAGACCCAGTACTTC. Protein product: CASTGGVAGAVQTQYF.

This clonotype was found a few times. J is TRBJ2-7 and V is TRBV4-1, with D possibly matching TRBD2 (6 bases). From germline, CDR1 is MGHRA and CDR2 YSYEKL. Trimming left V 0 bases short and J 10 bases short, with 10 bases between. The CDR3 has 12 residues. The CDR3 DNA reads as TGCGCCAGCAGCCAAGATCGGGGGATCCAGTACTTC. Its translation is CASSQDRGIQYF.

The table lists this clonotype with a few counts. The rearrangement uses TRBV6-5 and TRBJ1-5; TRBD1 agrees at 7 bases. The CDR3 sequence is 13 residues long. Germline CDR1 is MNHEY and CDR2 is SVGAGI. Trimming took 7 bases from V and 7 from J; bases not matched to a gene: 7. CDR3 coding DNA: TGTGCCAGCACCCAGGGGGGCAGGCAGCCCCAGCATTTT. Protein product: CASTQGGRQPQHF.

This clonotype was seen ten or more times. This rearrangement joins TRBV12-3 or TRBV12-4 to TRBJ1-5; 9 bases are a match to TRBD1. After removal of 2 bases from V and 4 bases from J, the junction contained 3 bases not matched to a gene. CDR3 size: 15 residues. The chain's CDR3 is CASSLYRGRNQPQHF. CDR3 in DNA: TGTGCCAGCAGTTTATACAGGGGGCGGAATCAGCCCCAGCATTTT.

The chain couples TRBV29-1 to TRBJ2-2; possible D gene TRBD2, 6 bases. Germline-derived CDR1 and CDR2 are SQVTM and ANQGSEA. V gave up 7 bases and J gave up 4 bases, with 19 bases separating them. The CDR3 length is 15 residues. The CDR3 DNA reads TGCAGCGCCCAGGTTGGGGGAGGTAGCACCGGGGAGCTGTTTTTT. This encodes CSAQVGGGSTGELFF.

V is TRBV7-6 and J is TRBJ2-7; D call uncertain. The germline V gene encodes CDR1 SGHVS and CDR2 FNYEAQ. The V gene lost 5 bases and the J gene lost 0 bases, with 11 bases spanning the gap. This CDR3 spans 14 amino acids. CDR3 nucleotides: TGTGCCAGCAGCCCCGACCCTCCCTCCTACGAGCAGTACTTC. Translated: CASSPDPPSYEQYF.

The chain employs TRBV29-1 and TRBJ2-1; the match to TRBD2 covers 12 bases. V shed 8 bases and J 7 bases; nucleotides not matched to a gene: 6. The CDR3 consists of 13 residues. Germline V gene data show CDR1 as SQVTM and CDR2 as ANQGSEA. The CDR3 protein is CSSGLAGGNEQFF. CDR3 bases: TGCAGCAGTGGGCTAGCGGGAGGGAATGAGCAGTTCTTC.

This clonotype was seen a few times. The chain couples TRBV20-1 to TRBJ2-7; possible D gene TRBD1, 6 bases. Germline CDR1 is DFQATT and CDR2 is SNEGSKA (reference sequence). V was pared by 5 bases and J by 2 bases, with 22 bases between. This CDR3 has 16 amino acids. CDR3 bases: TGCAGTGCTCCGACCACCATTACAGGGTCCCCCTACGAGCAGTACTTC. It is translated as CSAPTTITGSPYEQYF.

This chain joins TRBV28 and TRBJ2-7; 9 nucleotides align to TRBD1. This CDR3 comprises 15 residues. Germline CDR1 MDHEN, CDR2 SYDVKM. J was trimmed by 6 bases and V by 6 bases; bases with no gene match: 12. The CDR3 region is CASSSLGIQGAEQYF. In DNA, the CDR3 is TGTGCCAGCAGCTCCCTGGGGATACAGGGGGCCGAGCAGTACTTC.

V usage is TRBV12-3 or TRBV12-4 and J usage is TRBJ1-4; D may be TRBD1 (5 bases). V lost 6 bases and J lost 10, with 18 bases in between. CDR3 length: 14 residues. The CDR3 sequence: CASSLTGGIRKLFF. As DNA, the CDR3 is TGTGCCAGCAGCCTCACTGGGGGGATACGAAAACTGTTTTTT.

This clonotype appeared many times. The J gene is TRBJ1-1, the V gene TRBV5-8; D gene uncertain. V was clipped by 2 bases and J by 8 bases, with 16 bases between them. CDR1 and CDR2 from the germline V gene are SGHTS and YDEGEE. The CDR3 extends over 14 amino acids. In DNA, the CDR3 is TGTGCCAGCAGCTTCCGGGCCGCCCAGATAGAAGCTTTCTTT. Its translation: CASSFRAAQIEAFF.

This clonotype was counted between two and nine times. The rearrangement joins TRBV5-1 to TRBJ2-2; 11 bases line up with TRBD2. Germline CDR1 reads SGHRS; CDR2 reads YFSETQ. The junction had 3 bases not matched to a gene; V was cut back by 5 bases and J by 3 bases. The CDR3 totals 15 residues. The CDR3 DNA is TGCGCCAGCAGTCCGACTAGCGGGGACACCGGGGAGCTGTTTTTT. This sequence encodes CASSPTSGDTGELFF.

Only a few counts were recorded for this clonotype. This rearrangement joins TRBV14 to TRBJ2-3; D is uncertain. There are 11 residues in the CDR3. The ends were cut back, 0 bases at V and 7 bases at J, with 2 bases in the middle. In germline, CDR1 is SGHDN, CDR2 FVKESK. The CDR3 is CASSQEYTQYF. CDR3 sequence (DNA): TGTGCCAGCAGCCAAGAATATACGCAGTATTTT.

The rearrangement links TRBV12-3 or TRBV12-4 to TRBJ2-1; unclear D gene. CDR3 size: 10 residues. The ends were cut back, 8 bases at V and 7 bases at J, with 6 bases in the middle. The CDR3 loop reads CASERNEQFF. The CDR3 coding sequence is TGTGCCAGCGAGAGGAATGAGCAGTTCTTC.

This clonotype was recorded at least ten times. The CDR3 here is CASSSSLLGEQYF. The CDR3, as DNA: TGTGCCAGCAGTTCATCCCTACTAGGAGAGCAGTACTTC. The chain links TRBV6-6 to TRBJ2-7; D perhaps matches TRBD2 (5 bases). CDR3 length equals 13 residues. Looked up from germline, CDR1 is MNHNY and CDR2 is SVGAGI (reference sequence). Trimming pared 4 bases from V and 7 bases from J, leaving 14 bases between.

This clonotype was picked up a small number of times. V and J are TRBV20-1 and TRBJ1-1; 7 bases align to TRBD1. V was clipped by 4 bases and J by 1 base; unmatched bases: 6. The CDR3 contains 14 residues. In germline, CDR1 is DFQATT, CDR2 SNEGSKA (reference sequence). CDR3 DNA: TGCAGTGCTACGACAGGGTTAAAGAACACTGAAGCTTTCTTT. Encoded protein: CSATTGLKNTEAFF.

The chain employs TRBV24-1 and TRBJ2-1; D possibly corresponds to TRBD1 (5 bases). CDR3 length: 15 residues. Looked up from germline, CDR1 is KGHDR and CDR2 is SFDVKD. Trimming took 4 bases from V and 0 from J, leaving 9 bases between them. CDR3 in DNA: TGTGCCACCAGTGACAGGGCCTCCTCCTACAATGAGCAGTTCTTC. It encodes CATSDRASSYNEQFF.

The chain links TRBV27 to TRBJ2-4; TRBD2 agrees at 7 bases. After removal of 6 bases from V and 8 bases from J, the junction contained 13 bases not matched to a gene. The CDR3 sequence is 15 residues long. CDR1 is MNHEY, CDR2 SMNVEV, per germline (reference sequence). The chain's CDR3 is CASRSSAQREDIQYF. The DNA for the CDR3 is TGTGCCAGCAGATCATCCGCACAGCGGGAAGACATTCAGTACTTC.